Given below is one TCR beta chain in context. V lost 8 bases and J lost 8; bases outside the gene matches: 4. The CDR3 sequence is 11 residues long. Looked up from germline, CDR1 is SEHNR and CDR2 is FQNEAQ (reference sequence). This sample was included in a study of blood T cell repertoires in COVID-19. Study-wide background: The United States, Italy and Spain provided the acute and convalescent COVID-19 samples.

Authors' analysis steps: The assay estimated nucleated cells by amplifying reference gene primers. TCRdb keeps only in-frame clones here, not all; method: immunoSEQ multiplex PCR. V, J and clone size were drawn from that table, and D and trimming were deduced from the DNA. The data contain about 76,000 clones, approximately 88% of them singletons. Sequencing was carried out using peripheral blood. The chain uses TRBV7-9 and TRBJ1-2; 8 bases align to TRBD1. This clonotype originated in a man aged 25-40 years with acute or convalescent COVID-19. In DNA, the CDR3 is TGTGCCAGCGGACAGGGATGGGGCTACACCTTC. Protein: CASGQGWGYTF.